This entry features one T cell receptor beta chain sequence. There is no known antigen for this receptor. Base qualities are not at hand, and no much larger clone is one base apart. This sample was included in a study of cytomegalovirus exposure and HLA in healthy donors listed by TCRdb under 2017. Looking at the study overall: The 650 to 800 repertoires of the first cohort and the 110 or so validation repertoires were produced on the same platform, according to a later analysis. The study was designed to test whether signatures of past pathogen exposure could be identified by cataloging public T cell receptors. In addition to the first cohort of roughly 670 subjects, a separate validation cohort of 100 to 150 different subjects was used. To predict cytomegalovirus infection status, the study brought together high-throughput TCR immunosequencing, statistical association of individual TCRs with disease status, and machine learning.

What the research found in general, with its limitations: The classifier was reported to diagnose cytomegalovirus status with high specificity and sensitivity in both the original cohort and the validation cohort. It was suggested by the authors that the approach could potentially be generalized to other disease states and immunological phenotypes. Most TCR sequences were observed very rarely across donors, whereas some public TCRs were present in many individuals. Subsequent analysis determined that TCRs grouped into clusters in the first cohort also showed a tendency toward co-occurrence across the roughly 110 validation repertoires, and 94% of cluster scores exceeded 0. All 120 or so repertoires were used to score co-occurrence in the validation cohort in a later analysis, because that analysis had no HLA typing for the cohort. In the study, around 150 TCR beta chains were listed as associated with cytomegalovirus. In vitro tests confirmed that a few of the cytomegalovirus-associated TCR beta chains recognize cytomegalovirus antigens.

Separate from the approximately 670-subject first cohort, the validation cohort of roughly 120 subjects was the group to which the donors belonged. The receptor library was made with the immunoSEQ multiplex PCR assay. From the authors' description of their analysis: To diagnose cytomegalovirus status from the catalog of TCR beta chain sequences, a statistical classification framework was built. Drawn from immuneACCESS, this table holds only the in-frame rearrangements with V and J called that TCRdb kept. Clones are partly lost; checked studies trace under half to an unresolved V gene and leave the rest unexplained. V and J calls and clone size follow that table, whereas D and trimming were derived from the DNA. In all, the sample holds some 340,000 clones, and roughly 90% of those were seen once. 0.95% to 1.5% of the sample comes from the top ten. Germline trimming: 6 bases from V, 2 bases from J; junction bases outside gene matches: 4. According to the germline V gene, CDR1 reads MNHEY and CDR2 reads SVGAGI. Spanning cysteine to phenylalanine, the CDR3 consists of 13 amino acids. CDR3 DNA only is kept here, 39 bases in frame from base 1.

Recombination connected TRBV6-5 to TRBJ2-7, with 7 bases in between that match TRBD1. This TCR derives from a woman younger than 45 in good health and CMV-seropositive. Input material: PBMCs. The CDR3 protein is CASSRGTAYEQYF. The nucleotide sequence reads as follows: TGTGCCAGCAGCCGAGGGACAGCCTACGAGCAGTACTTC.